Listed here is a single TCR beta chain. In the original workflow: It was from reference gene primer amplification that nucleated cell counts were estimated. Profiled with immunoSEQ multiplex PCR; TCRdb holds only in-frame clones, not every one. The V and J calls and clone size are taken from that table; D and trimming were inferred from the DNA. The sample comprises 150,000 or so clones, 65% to 90% of which are singletons, and around 7% rests with the top ten. The CDR3 consists of 15 residues. Trimming removed 5 bases from V and 0 bases from J, with 12 bases in between. CDR1 and CDR2 from the germline V gene are MDHEN and SYDVKM. The sample belongs to a study of blood T cell repertoires in COVID-19. Looking at the study overall: COVID-19 samples from acute and convalescent phases originated in the United States, Italy and Spain. T cells, B-cell-depleted T cells, or PBMCs provided the cDNA or gDNA that served as material.

The sequence came from a woman aged 40 to 50 with COVID-19, enrolled during active disease. The sample was peripheral blood. The chain recombines TRBV28 with TRBJ2-3; D unclear. This CDR3 reads CASSASGMSTDTQYF. Written as DNA, the CDR3 is TGTGCCAGCAGTGCCTCAGGAATGAGCACAGATACGCAGTATTTT. Supplemented by reference TRBV28 and TRBJ2-3, the full variable domain reads DVKVTQSSRYLVKRTGEKVFLECVQDMDHENMFWYRQDPGLGLRLIYFSYDVKMKEKGDIPEGYSVSREKKERFSLILESASTNQTSMYLCASSASGMSTDTQYFGPGTRLTVL.